These 31 T cell receptor beta chains were all obtained from the same sample, sequenced in a study of CD8 T cells in Susac syndrome. Reverse transcription of roughly 0.5 to 1 ug RNA was performed with random hexamers. TCRdb redid the calling of the immunoSEQ multiplex PCR reads with MiXCR, one entry per CDR3 protein. The table records just over 150,000 distinct CDR3 sequences, around 95% of them present only once. Sample: CD4+ T cells from PBMCs. Source of these receptors: a human donor with Susac syndrome.

The rearrangement links TRBV14 to TRBJ2-3, with 10 bases lining up with TRBD1. The J segment lost 6 bases and the V segment lost 6 bases, leaving 9 bases of the junction unmatched. Germline lookup yields CDR1 SGHDN and CDR2 FVKESK. The CDR3 length is 15 residues. CDR3 in amino acids: CASSRGTGVVDTQYF. The DNA of the CDR3 is TGTGCCAGCAGTCGCGGGACAGGGGTTGTCGATACGCAGTATTTT.

The CDR3 spells CASREGAGNQPQHF. CDR3 coding DNA: TGTGCCAGCAGGGAGGGGGCTGGCAATCAGCCCCAGCATTTT. The chain combines TRBV2 with TRBJ1-5, with 7 bases that match TRBD1. V lost 6 bases and J lost 2; bases outside the gene matches: 4. The CDR3 sequence is 14 residues long. Germline CDR1 reads SNHLY; CDR2 reads FYNNEI. The entire variable domain, with the rest obtained from reference TRBV2 and TRBJ1-5, is as follows: EPEVTQTPSHQVTQMGQEVILRCVPISNHLYFYWYRQILGQKVEFLVSFYNNEISEKSEIFDDQFSVERPDGSNFTLKIRSTKLEDSAMYFCASREGAGNQPQHFGDGTRLSIL.

This chain uses TRBV29-1 with TRBJ2-2, with 8 bases matching TRBD1. J lost 7 bases, V lost 6 bases, and 4 bases had no gene match. CDR1 is SQVTM, CDR2 ANQGSEA, per germline. This CDR3 comprises 12 residues. The CDR3 loop reads CSVRQGIGELFF. The CDR3 bases are TGCAGCGTCCGACAGGGGATCGGGGAGCTGTTTTTT.

V gene TRBV5-4 combines with J gene TRBJ1-2; the match to TRBD1 covers 7 bases. Unmatched junction bases numbered 6, after V lost 4 bases and J lost 3 bases. The germline V gene encodes CDR1 SGHNT and CDR2 YYREEE (reference sequence). This CDR3 is 14 amino acids long. The CDR3, as DNA: TGTGCCAGCAGCCGGGGACAGAAGGACTATGGCTACACCTTC. Translating it yields CASSRGQKDYGYTF.

This chain connects TRBV20-1 to TRBJ2-7; tentative D call: TRBD1 (6 bases). CDR3 length equals 13 residues. V was pared by 5 bases and J by 0 bases, with 11 bases between. The germline gives CDR1 DFQATT, CDR2 SNEGSKA (reference sequence). This CDR3 is CSAYLTGSYEQYF. The CDR3 DNA reads TGCAGTGCTTACTTGACAGGCTCCTACGAGCAGTACTTC.

This sequence joins TRBV12-3 or TRBV12-4 and TRBJ1-2; D not certain. Trimming took off 8 bases at V and 7 bases at J, with 11 bases between the two ends. The CDR3 runs 11 residues. The CDR3 coding sequence is TGTGCCAGCTCACCGGGTATTGGCTACACCTTC. Its translation: CASSPGIGYTF.

V gene TRBV7-9 combines with J gene TRBJ1-1; TRBD1 is a possible D gene (6 bases). Trimming stripped 5 bases from V and 1 base from J, with 14 bases between. The CDR3 covers 15 residues. CDR1 SEHNR and CDR2 FQNEAQ come from the germline V gene (reference sequence). The CDR3 here is CASSQADRSNTEAFF. The CDR3 DNA follows: TGTGCCAGCAGCCAAGCGGACAGATCGAACACTGAAGCTTTCTTT. Supplemented by reference TRBV7-9 and TRBJ1-1, the full variable domain reads DTGVSQNPRHKITKRGQNVTFRCDPISEHNRLYWYRQTLGQGPEFLTYFQNEAQLEKSRLLSDRFSAERPKGSFSTLEIQRTEQGDSAMYLCASSQADRSNTEAFFGQGTRLTVV.

This chain joins TRBV15 and TRBJ2-6; no clear D. The germline V gene encodes CDR1 LNHNV and CDR2 YYDKDF (reference sequence). The V gene lost 1 base and the J gene lost 0 bases, with 13 bases spanning the gap. The CDR3 length is 18 residues. This CDR3 reads CATSRAPLQSSGANVLTF. The CDR3 region has the DNA TGTGCCACCAGCAGAGCTCCCCTCCAGTCCTCTGGGGCCAACGTCCTGACTTTC.

This chain links TRBV7-3 with TRBJ2-2; 13 nucleotides agree with TRBD2. J lost 10 bases, V lost 5 bases, and 7 bases had no gene match. The germline V gene encodes CDR1 SGHTA and CDR2 FQGTGA. The CDR3 contains 15 residues. The CDR3 sequence: CASSPALAGGQELFF. DNA of the CDR3: TGTGCCAGCAGCCCCGCACTAGCGGGGGGGCAGGAGCTGTTTTTT. Full variable domain (rest looked up from reference TRBV7-3 and TRBJ2-2): GAGVSQTPSNKVTEKGKYVELRCDPISGHTALYWYRQSLGQGPEFLIYFQGTGAADDSGLPNDRFFAVRPEGSVSTLKIQRTERGDSAVYLCASSPALAGGQELFFGEGSRLTVL.

The V gene is TRBV7-2, the J gene TRBJ1-1; no definite D call. This CDR3 spans 13 amino acids. Between the trimmed V and J ends, which lost 3 bases and 1 base, there was a span of 6 bases. Germline CDR1 and CDR2: SGHTA and FQGNSA. CDR3 coding DNA: TGTGCCAGCAGCTTTCCCTGGAACACTGAAGCTTTCTTT. This translates into CASSFPWNTEAFF.

The table lists this clonotype with a count of one. The CDR3 reads CASSQVESNQPQHF. The CDR3 bases are TGTGCCAGCAGCCAAGTTGAAAGCAATCAGCCCCAGCATTTT. V and J are TRBV3-1 and TRBJ1-5; D unresolved. The V gene's germline CDR1 is LGHDT and CDR2 YNNKEL (reference sequence). V shed 1 base and J shed 1 base, with 5 bases lying between them. The CDR3 has 14 residues.

This clonotype was detected once. The rearrangement joins TRBV23-1 to TRBJ2-5; 12 nucleotides match TRBD1. TRBV23-1 belongs to the ORF category, with a function that is uncertain. The J segment lost 5 bases and the V segment lost 8 bases, leaving 18 bases of the junction unmatched. CDR3 size: 18 residues. As DNA, the CDR3 is TGCGCCAGCGGACAAATCGCTCGGGGACAGGGGGCACGGGAGACCCAGTACTTC. Its translation: CASGQIARGQGARETQYF.

The chain couples TRBV7-6 to TRBJ2-7, with no clear D. The CDR3 covers 13 residues. The germline V gene encodes CDR1 SGHVS and CDR2 FNYEAQ. With 3 bases removed from V and 7 bases from J, the gap between germline ends came to 13 bases. CDR3 amino acids: CASSLLGVGEQYF. The DNA for the CDR3 is TGTGCCAGCAGCTTGCTCGGAGTCGGGGAGCAGTACTTC. The full variable domain, completed using reference TRBV7-6 and TRBJ2-7, is GAGVSQSPRYKVTKRGQDVALRCDPISGHVSLYWYRQALGQGPEFLTYFNYEAQQDKSGLPNDRFSAERPEGSISTLTIQRTEQRDSAMYRCASSLLGVGEQYFGPGTRLTVT.

This chain links TRBV2 with TRBJ1-1; D might be TRBD1 (5 bases). Germline CDR1 is SNHLY and CDR2 is FYNNEI. This CDR3 has 13 residues. V lost 6 bases to trimming and J lost 4 bases, with 12 bases between them. DNA for the CDR3: TGTGCCAGCAGCCTGGGGCCGACCACTGAAGCTTTCTTT. Its translation is CASSLGPTTEAFF.

The chain couples TRBV30 to TRBJ2-1; a possible D gene is TRBD2 (6 bases). The length of the CDR3 is 14 residues. Per germline, CDR1 GTSNPN and CDR2 SVGIG (reference sequence). V shed 0 bases and J shed 4 bases, with 10 bases lying between them. DNA for the CDR3: TGTGCCTGGAGTGTACGGGGGACTTACAATGAGCAGTTCTTC. Its translation is CAWSVRGTYNEQFF.

This clonotype has a single count. V is TRBV5-4 and J is TRBJ2-5, with D hard to call. The germline V gene has CDR1 SGHNT and CDR2 YYREEE (reference sequence). This CDR3 contains 15 residues. The V end was cut by 4 bases, the J end by 4 bases, with 17 bases between. Written as DNA, the CDR3 is TGTGCCAGCAGCCCCAGTGTGGGTAGGATAGAGACCCAGTACTTC. Its protein is CASSPSVGRIETQYF.

A single count supports this clonotype. The chain is built from TRBV11-2 and TRBJ2-4; D is unresolved. This CDR3 comprises 15 residues. V was shortened by 2 bases and J by 0 bases, with 8 bases between the two germline ends. Germline lookup yields CDR1 SGHAT and CDR2 FQNNGV. In DNA form, the CDR3 reads TGTGCCAGCAGCTTATTGGGTCTAGCCAAAAACATTCAGTACTTC. This sequence encodes CASSLLGLAKNIQYF.

V usage is TRBV2 and J usage is TRBJ1-6; D is unresolved. Germline CDR1 is SNHLY and CDR2 is FYNNEI. The CDR3 is made up of 15 amino acids. The V end lost 0 bases, the J end lost 9 bases, and 12 bases lay between the germline ends. CDR3 protein: CASSEATGIGSPLHF. The CDR3 DNA follows: TGTGCCAGCAGTGAAGCGACGGGGATCGGTTCACCCCTCCACTTT.

This clonotype came up once. This CDR3 reads CASSPDRGYNIQYF. The CDR3 DNA sequence: TGTGCCAGCAGCCCGGACAGGGGTTACAACATTCAGTACTTC. The chain joins TRBV7-6 to TRBJ2-4; 9 positions agree with TRBD1. Germline V gene sequence: CDR1 SGHVS, CDR2 FNYEAQ. The length of the CDR3 is 14 residues. After removal of 5 bases from V and 7 bases from J, the junction contained 6 bases not matched to a gene.

The V call is TRBV5-6, the J call TRBJ2-4; 9 bases align to TRBD2. The CDR3 consists of 16 residues. Unmatched junction bases numbered 6, after V lost 4 bases and J lost 1 base. Germline V gives CDR1 SGHDT, CDR2 YYEEEE. The CDR3 here is CASSVSGGGAKNIQYF. The CDR3 DNA reads TGTGCCAGCAGCGTTAGCGGGGGAGGGGCCAAAAACATTCAGTACTTC.

The CDR3 nucleotides are TGTGCCAGCAGCGTAGTAGGGACGGTATACAATGAGCAGTTCTTC. Protein product: CASSVVGTVYNEQFF. The chain combines TRBV9 with TRBJ2-1; D possibly matches TRBD1 or TRBD2 (5 bases each). Germline CDR1 SGDLS, CDR2 YYNGEE. Between the trimmed V and J ends, which lost 0 bases and 4 bases, there was a span of 11 bases. The CDR3 is 15 amino acids.

The gene calls are TRBV15 and TRBJ2-1; 10 bases align to TRBD1. In germline, CDR1 is LNHNV, CDR2 YYDKDF (reference sequence). This CDR3 is 17 amino acids long. Unmatched junction bases numbered 11, after V lost 2 bases and J lost 7 bases. CDR3 DNA sequence: TGTGCCACCAGCAGAACTCAGGGACAGGGGAGGACGAATGAGCAGTTCTTC. Its translation: CATSRTQGQGRTNEQFF. Using reference TRBV15 and TRBJ2-1 for the parts outside the CDR3, the full variable domain is DAMVIQNPRYQVTQFGKPVTLSCSQTLNHNVMYWYQQKSSQAPKLLFHYYDKDFNNEADTPDNFQSRRPNTSFCFLDIRSPGLGDTAMYLCATSRTQGQGRTNEQFFGPGTRLTVL.

The chain uses TRBV29-1 and TRBJ2-7; the D gene could be TRBD1 or TRBD2 (6 bases each). V lost 4 bases to trimming and J lost 0 bases, with 10 bases between them. The CDR3 spans 13 residues. CDR1 SQVTM and CDR2 ANQGSEA come from the germline V gene. The CDR3 DNA sequence: TGCAGCGTTGGCAGGGGACTCTCCTACGAGCAGTACTTC. Translation: CSVGRGLSYEQYF.

The gene calls are TRBV18 and TRBJ1-1, with D possibly TRBD1 on 6 matching bases. Trimming cost V 2 bases and J 4 bases, with 11 bases left between them. CDR3 size: 14 residues. Germline lookup yields CDR1 KGHSH and CDR2 LQKENI. For the CDR3, the DNA is TGTGCCAGCTCACCAAAGGGGGTCGGCACTGAAGCTTTCTTT. As protein: CASSPKGVGTEAFF.

The gene calls are TRBV20-1 and TRBJ2-5; D is perhaps TRBD2 (6 bases). Trimming took off 0 bases at V and 13 bases at J, with 24 bases between the two ends. The CDR3 extends over 15 amino acids. Per the germline V gene, CDR1 is DFQATT and CDR2 is SNEGSKA (reference sequence). This CDR3 reads CSARDWGNTGVPPYF. The CDR3 bases are TGCAGTGCTAGAGATTGGGGGAACACGGGGGTGCCCCCGTACTTC.

The V and J genes are TRBV19 and TRBJ2-7; 7 nucleotides line up with TRBD1. The J segment lost 2 bases and the V segment lost 7 bases, leaving 5 bases of the junction unmatched. The germline V gene encodes CDR1 LNHDA and CDR2 SQIVND (reference sequence). The CDR3 covers 13 residues. In DNA form, the CDR3 reads TGTGCCAGTATGGGGGACAGCACCTACGAGCAGTACTTC. Translation: CASMGDSTYEQYF.

The chain recombines TRBV12-3 or TRBV12-4 with TRBJ1-1, with TRBD1 as a possible D gene (5 bases). This CDR3 contains 13 residues. Between the trimmed V and J ends, which lost 5 bases and 11 bases, there was a span of 18 bases. The CDR3 nucleotides are TGTGCCAGCAGTGCCCTATACCGACAGAAGGCTTTCTTT. Protein: CASSALYRQKAFF.

This chain uses TRBV29-1 with TRBJ2-5; D perhaps matches TRBD2 (6 bases). Trimming removed 7 bases from V and 5 bases from J, with 11 bases in between. Per germline, CDR1 SQVTM and CDR2 ANQGSEA. CDR3 length: 11 residues. For the CDR3, the DNA is TGCAGCGGTAGGGCGGGGGAGACCCAGTACTTC. This codes for CSGRAGETQYF.

The V and J genes are TRBV29-1 and TRBJ2-3; D is uncertain. Germline V gives CDR1 SQVTM, CDR2 ANQGSEA. V lost 5 bases and J lost 0, with 9 bases in between. The CDR3 totals 13 residues. CDR3 DNA: TGCAGCGTTTCTCGGTCGAGCACAGATACGCAGTATTTT. Protein sequence: CSVSRSSTDTQYF.

This rearrangement joins TRBV12-3 or TRBV12-4 to TRBJ2-3; the match to TRBD1 covers 7 bases. The CDR3 has 15 amino acids. Germline trimming cut 5 bases from V and 0 bases from J; bases unmatched to any gene: 5. CDR3 sequence reads: CASSPGTASTDTQYF. The CDR3 DNA reads TGTGCCAGCAGTCCCGGGACAGCGAGCACAGATACGCAGTATTTT.

The sample holds one count of this clonotype. V and J are TRBV6-5 and TRBJ1-2; D call uncertain. Per the germline V gene, CDR1 is MNHEY and CDR2 is SVGAGI. The V and J ends lost 0 bases and 8 bases respectively, with 10 bases between them. The CDR3 has 13 residues. The CDR3 reads CASSYSLIGGYTF. CDR3 in DNA: TGTGCCAGCAGTTACTCGCTTATAGGAGGCTACACCTTC.